Included here is one TCR beta chain sequence, with context. Assay used: immunoSEQ multiplex PCR; TCRdb lists only in-frame clones, some missing. Here the sample spans 90,000 to 100,000 clones, almost 95% being singletons. The source of the sample is a study of T cell changes during pregnancy in multiple sclerosis. The V gene lost 1 base and the J gene lost 11 bases, with 11 bases spanning the gap. Germline V gene data show CDR1 as MDHEN and CDR2 as SYDVKM. The CDR3 runs 12 residues. The input for sequencing was peripheral blood, taken in the third trimester of pregnancy. The rearrangement links TRBV28 to TRBJ1-1; maybe TRBD1 (5 bases). This clonotype was obtained from a female donor with multiple sclerosis, enrolled in a pregnancy study. CDR3 nucleotides: TGTGCCAGCAGTTTATCCCAGGGTGGGGCTTTCTTT. Protein: CASSLSQGGAFF.